One and the same sample provided the 27 T cell receptor beta chains below, sequenced in a study of healthy donors' naive CD4 and CD8 T cells. TCR libraries were built from 500 to 600 ng of total RNA by linear amplification. TCRdb reprocessed the reads via MiXCR and lists one record per CDR3 protein. The data contain around 200,000 distinct CDR3 sequences, 65% to 75% of them singletons. Sequencing was done on a sample of naive CD4+ and CD8+ T cells sorted from blood, pooled from several donors. Receptors were obtained from a pool of human donors in good health; the sample pools cells from several healthy donors.

The rearrangement uses TRBV30 and TRBJ2-1; D not resolved. CDR3 length: 14 residues. From germline, CDR1 is GTSNPN and CDR2 SVGIG (reference sequence). Trimming removed 2 bases from V and 0 bases from J, with 8 bases in between. CDR3 nucleotide sequence: TGTGCCTGGAGTTGGCGGAGCTCCTACAATGAGCAGTTCTTC. Protein sequence: CAWSWRSSYNEQFF.

This clonotype was detected a few times. The chain couples TRBV7-9 to TRBJ2-7; the match to TRBD1 covers 7 bases. J was trimmed by 7 bases and V by 4 bases; bases with no gene match: 10. Germline values: CDR1 SEHNR, CDR2 FQNEAQ (reference sequence). The CDR3 loop spans 14 amino acids. The CDR3 DNA follows: TGTGCCAGCAGCTCCCCGGGACAGCCTAGGGAGCAGTACTTC. As protein: CASSSPGQPREQYF.

With respect to this clonotype: The CDR3 ends on some other residue instead of the conserved phenylalanine or tryptophan, so this is likely a read error. This rearrangement joins TRBV5-5 to TRBJ1-2; no clear D gene. In germline, CDR1 is SGHKS, CDR2 YYEKEE (reference sequence). The V end lost 1 base, the J end lost 5 bases, and 12 bases lay between the germline ends. The CDR3 is 14 residues long. The chain's CDR3 is CASSLYQAGYGYTL. CDR3 bases: TGTGCCAGCAGCTTGTATCAGGCCGGGTATGGCTACACCCTC.

This clonotype was seen a handful of times. V gene TRBV5-6 combines with J gene TRBJ1-1; D unresolved. This CDR3 has 12 residues. The V gene's germline CDR1 is SGHDT and CDR2 YYEEEE. The V end lost 2 bases, the J end lost 5 bases, and 7 bases lay between the germline ends. CDR3: CASSLGWTEAFF. Written as DNA, the CDR3 is TGTGCCAGCAGCTTAGGTTGGACTGAAGCTTTCTTT.

The chain employs TRBV5-6 and TRBJ2-7; D call uncertain. Trimming left V 2 bases short and J 0 bases short, with 3 bases between. Germline CDR1 SGHDT, CDR2 YYEEEE. The length of the CDR3 is 12 residues. The CDR3 DNA is TGTGCCAGCAGCTTAAGCTCCTACGAGCAGTACTTC. As protein: CASSLSSYEQYF. Combining the CDR3 with reference TRBV5-6 and TRBJ2-7 gives the whole variable domain DAGVTQSPTHLIKTRGQQVTLRCSPKSGHDTVSWYQQALGQGPQFIFQYYEEEERQRGNFPDRFSGHQFPNYSSELNVNALLLGDSALYLCASSLSSYEQYFGPGTRLTVT.

The rearrangement joins TRBV29-1 to TRBJ2-5, with unresolved D. The CDR3 has 10 amino acids. Germline assignment: CDR1 SQVTM and CDR2 ANQGSEA. Trimming took 4 bases from V and 7 from J, leaving 7 bases between them. CDR3 nucleotides: TGCAGCGTTGTAAAGGGGACCCAGTACTTC. This encodes CSVVKGTQYF.

This chain joins TRBV25-1 and TRBJ2-3; D ambiguous. CDR3 length: 14 amino acids. Germline lookup yields CDR1 MGHDK and CDR2 SYGVNS. The V gene lost 8 bases and the J gene lost 0 bases, with 12 bases spanning the gap. The CDR3 nucleotides are TGTGCCAGCGGAGAGCCGATTAGCACAGATACGCAGTATTTT. Protein: CASGEPISTDTQYF.

The V and J genes are TRBV27 and TRBJ2-1, with TRBD2 as a possible D gene (5 bases). CDR1 is MNHEY and CDR2 is SMNVEV in the germline V gene (reference sequence). Trimming removed 5 bases at V and 2 bases at J, with 22 bases between. The CDR3 runs to 18 residues. The CDR3 reads CASSETRREILPYNEQFF. CDR3 nucleotide sequence: TGTGCCAGCAGTGAGACGAGAAGGGAGATTCTACCCTACAATGAGCAGTTCTTC.

The chain links TRBV30 to TRBJ1-2; D uncertain. The ends were cut back, 2 bases at V and 8 bases at J, with 15 bases in the middle. The CDR3 consists of 13 residues. Per germline, CDR1 GTSNPN and CDR2 SVGIG (reference sequence). CDR3: CAWSRQALVGYTF. The DNA for the CDR3 is TGTGCCTGGAGTAGGCAGGCCCTCGTAGGCTACACCTTC. The full variable domain, its missing parts supplied by reference TRBV30 and TRBJ1-2, is SQTIHQWPATLVQPVGSPLSLECTVEGTSNPNLYWYRQAAGRGLQLLFYSVGIGQISSEVPQNLSASRPQDRQFILSSKKLLLSDSGFYLCAWSRQALVGYTFGSGTRLTVV.

V usage is TRBV6-5 and J usage is TRBJ1-1; D perhaps matches TRBD1 (5 bases). V lost 6 bases and J 6 bases, leaving 14 bases between the germline ends. The CDR3 runs to 13 residues. Germline assignment: CDR1 MNHEY and CDR2 SVGAGI. The CDR3 protein is CASSPPLGAEAFF. The CDR3, as DNA: TGTGCCAGCAGCCCCCCTCTGGGGGCTGAAGCTTTCTTT.

V usage is TRBV29-1 and J usage is TRBJ1-2, with 12 bases lining up with TRBD1. Per the germline V gene, CDR1 is SQVTM and CDR2 is ANQGSEA. This CDR3 contains 13 residues. The V gene end was trimmed by 7 bases and the J gene end by 3 bases; junction bases not matched to a gene: 3. This CDR3 reads CSAGDRGHYGYTF. DNA of the CDR3: TGCAGCGCTGGGGACAGGGGGCACTATGGCTACACCTTC.

This clonotype was counted a few times. The chain couples TRBV29-1 to TRBJ2-3; TRBD2 might be the D (6 bases). The CDR3 has 13 amino acids. V lost 5 bases and J lost 3, with 12 bases in between. From germline, CDR1 is SQVTM and CDR2 ANQGSEA. The CDR3 DNA follows: TGCAGCGTTAAATGGAGGGGAACAGATACGCAGTATTTT. Protein: CSVKWRGTDTQYF.

CDR3 DNA: TGTGCCAGCAGTCGCAGGACAGGGGGATTTTCACCCCTCCACTTT. It is translated as CASSRRTGGFSPLHF. The rearrangement uses TRBV6-5 and TRBJ1-6; 10 bases are a match to TRBD1. Germline lookup yields CDR1 MNHEY and CDR2 SVGAGI. The CDR3 runs 15 residues. J lost 9 bases, V lost 5 bases, and 7 bases had no gene match.

This rearrangement joins TRBV19 to TRBJ2-7; 9 bases agree with TRBD1. The germline CDR1 and CDR2 sequences are LNHDA and SQIVND (reference sequence). The CDR3 length is 11 residues. The junction had 4 bases not matched to a gene; V was cut back by 5 bases and J by 11 bases. CDR3 sequence (DNA): TGTGCCAGTAGTGGGACAGGGATGAAGTACTTC. Its translation: CASSGTGMKYF.

The J gene is TRBJ2-1, the V gene TRBV29-1; possible D gene TRBD2, 6 bases. Germline loops: CDR1 SQVTM, CDR2 ANQGSEA. This CDR3 is built from 15 residues. V dropped 2 bases and J dropped 0 bases, with 11 bases sitting between them. CDR3 sequence (DNA): TGCAGCGTTGAAACGGCGGGAAGCTCCTACAATGAGCAGTTCTTC. As protein: CSVETAGSSYNEQFF.

V usage is TRBV5-5 and J usage is TRBJ2-5; TRBD2 matches 12 bases. V shed 0 bases, J shed 5 bases, and the junction held 8 bases outside the gene matches. Germline-derived CDR1 and CDR2 are SGHKS and YYEKEE (reference sequence). The CDR3 has 17 residues. The CDR3 spells CASSLDLAGGPWETQYF. DNA of the CDR3: TGTGCCAGCAGCTTGGACCTAGCGGGAGGGCCGTGGGAGACCCAGTACTTC.

The chain uses TRBV6-5 and TRBJ2-7; 11 bases agree with TRBD1. The CDR3 is 14 residues long. V lost 8 bases, J lost 1 base, and 4 bases stayed unmatched. Germline CDR1 is MNHEY and CDR2 is SVGAGI. This chain's CDR3 is CASGDRGKSYEQYF. CDR3 DNA sequence: TGTGCCAGCGGGGACAGGGGGAAATCCTACGAGCAGTACTTC.

This CDR3 reads CAWSAGLTYTF. CDR3 nucleotide sequence: TGTGCCTGGAGTGCAGGACTGACCTACACCTTC. The chain is built from TRBV30 and TRBJ1-2; D not resolved. CDR3 size: 11 residues. V shed 1 base and J shed 10 bases, with 10 bases lying between them. The germline V gene encodes CDR1 GTSNPN and CDR2 SVGIG (reference sequence).

The rearrangement joins TRBV6-5 to TRBJ2-4; perhaps TRBD1 as D (5 bases). The V end lost 3 bases, the J end lost 7 bases, and 19 bases lay between the germline ends. The CDR3 has 16 residues. Germline lookup yields CDR1 MNHEY and CDR2 SVGAGI. The CDR3 region has the DNA TGTGCCAGCAGTTATCTTGGGTCAGGGCCAGAGAACATTCAGTACTTC. It yields the protein CASSYLGSGPENIQYF.

In this sample, this clonotype turned up a few times. The genes are TRBV5-6 and TRBJ2-1, with 10 bases that match TRBD2. The germline gives CDR1 SGHDT, CDR2 YYEEEE. The CDR3 is 15 amino acids. After removal of 4 bases from V and 3 bases from J, the junction contained 4 bases not matched to a gene. CDR3 DNA: TGTGCCAGCAGCCCGACTAGCGGGTACTACAATGAGCAGTTCTTC. It codes for CASSPTSGYYNEQFF. Combining the CDR3 with reference TRBV5-6 and TRBJ2-1 gives the whole variable domain DAGVTQSPTHLIKTRGQQVTLRCSPKSGHDTVSWYQQALGQGPQFIFQYYEEEERQRGNFPDRFSGHQFPNYSSELNVNALLLGDSALYLCASSPTSGYYNEQFFGPGTRLTVL.

The chain joins TRBV7-8 to TRBJ2-5, with 12 bases identical to TRBD2. CDR1 and CDR2 (germline): SGHVS, FQNEAQ. Trimming took 5 bases from V and 4 from J; bases not matched to a gene: 8. The CDR3 is 16 residues long. The CDR3 sequence: CASSSTGLAGTETQYF. CDR3 coding DNA: TGTGCCAGCAGCAGTACGGGACTAGCGGGTACAGAGACCCAGTACTTC.

The chain links TRBV7-8 to TRBJ1-5; D remains ambiguous. V gave up 0 bases and J gave up 7 bases, with 10 bases separating them. The CDR3 length is 14 residues. From germline, CDR1 is SGHVS and CDR2 FQNEAQ. This CDR3 reads CASSLAGVRQPQHF. DNA of the CDR3: TGTGCCAGCAGCTTAGCCGGGGTTCGACAGCCCCAGCATTTT.

CDR3 residues: CASSLEMAAYEQYF. The CDR3 DNA is TGTGCCAGCAGCTTAGAGATGGCAGCCTACGAGCAGTACTTC. This chain uses TRBV11-2 with TRBJ2-7; D gene unclear. Trimming pared 0 bases from V and 2 bases from J, leaving 8 bases between. Per the germline V gene, CDR1 is SGHAT and CDR2 is FQNNGV. This CDR3 contains 14 residues. Looking up the rest from reference TRBV11-2 and TRBJ2-7 gives the full variable domain: EAGVAQSPRYKIIEKRQSVAFWCNPISGHATLYWYQQILGQGPKLLIQFQNNGVVDDSQLPKDRFSAERLKGVDSTLKIQPAKLEDSAVYLCASSLEMAAYEQYFGPGTRLTVT.

The sample holds a few counts of this clonotype. The gene calls are TRBV5-4 and TRBJ2-1, with D uncertain. The CDR3 loop spans 13 amino acids. Per the germline V gene, CDR1 is SGHNT and CDR2 is YYREEE (reference sequence). V lost 4 bases and J 5 bases, leaving 10 bases between the germline ends. CDR3 residues: CASSLDGNNEQFF. The CDR3 DNA reads TGTGCCAGCAGCCTTGACGGTAACAATGAGCAGTTCTTC. Supplemented by reference TRBV5-4 and TRBJ2-1, the full variable domain reads ETGVTQSPTHLIKTRGQQVTLRCSSQSGHNTVSWYQQALGQGPQFIFQYYREEENGRGNFPPRFSGLQFPNYSSELNVNALELDDSALYLCASSLDGNNEQFFGPGTRLTVL.

This chain joins TRBV5-5 and TRBJ1-1; 7 bases are a match to TRBD1. The trim removed 2 bases at V and 1 base at J, leaving 5 bases unmatched. The CDR3 has 15 residues. Germline assignment: CDR1 SGHKS and CDR2 YYEKEE (reference sequence). For the CDR3, the DNA is TGTGCCAGCAGCTTTCCCGACAGGGCGAACACTGAAGCTTTCTTT. It encodes CASSFPDRANTEAFF.

This clonotype appeared a few times. The CDR3 is CASSYNSITEAFF. The CDR3, as DNA: TGTGCCAGCAGTTACAACAGTATCACTGAAGCTTTCTTT. The chain couples TRBV6-6 to TRBJ1-1; D not resolved. In germline, CDR1 is MNHNY, CDR2 SVGAGI (reference sequence). V gave up 2 bases and J gave up 4 bases, with 8 bases separating them. This CDR3 region has 13 residues.

A few counts support this clonotype. V gene TRBV27 combines with J gene TRBJ1-5; D is ambiguous. Trimming left V 3 bases short and J 0 bases short, with 6 bases between. This CDR3 comprises 14 residues. Germline CDR1 reads MNHEY; CDR2 reads SMNVEV (reference sequence). CDR3 amino acids: CASSLGYSNQPQHF. As DNA, the CDR3 is TGTGCCAGCAGTTTGGGGTATAGCAATCAGCCCCAGCATTTT.